What follows are 4 T cell receptor beta chains derived from one specimen sequenced in a study of blood T cell repertoires in COVID-19. Libraries were prepared by immunoSEQ multiplex PCR; TCRdb keeps only in-frame clonotypes and omits some of them. The sample has about 270,000 clones, more than 85% seen once. Specimen: PBMCs or T cells enriched from blood (not recorded which). The receptors shown here come from a man aged 40-55 years who had been exposed to COVID-19.

J is TRBJ1-5 and V is TRBV12-3 or TRBV12-4; D possibly corresponds to TRBD1 (6 bases). This CDR3 spans 13 amino acids. Trimming shortened V by 1 base and J by 11 bases, and 12 bases separated the two germline ends. The CDR3 coding sequence is TGTGCCAGCAGTTTAGGGGGGCCAGAAGCCCAGCATTTT. Amino acids: CASSLGGPEAQHF.

The chain uses TRBV5-5 and TRBJ1-1, with D unclear. Looked up from germline, CDR1 is SGHKS and CDR2 is YYEKEE (reference sequence). Trimming left V 2 bases short and J 1 base short, with 6 bases between. This CDR3 comprises 13 residues. The CDR3 coding sequence is TGTGCCAGCAGCTTAGAGGGGAACACTGAAGCTTTCTTT. Residues: CASSLEGNTEAFF.

This clone was observed a single time. This rearrangement joins TRBV27 to TRBJ2-7; 13 bases agree with TRBD2. J lost 13 bases, V lost 8 bases, and 11 bases had no gene match. The CDR3 has 13 amino acids. The V gene's germline CDR1 is MNHEY and CDR2 SMNVEV (reference sequence). CDR3 region: CASARTSGSLRYF. The CDR3 DNA follows: TGTGCCAGCGCACGGACTAGCGGGAGTCTCCGTTACTTC.

J is TRBJ2-1 and V is TRBV3-1 (or the pseudogene TRBV3-2); D remains ambiguous. The germline V and J ends were trimmed by 0 bases and 16 bases, with 19 bases remaining between them. Per the germline V gene, CDR1 is LGHDT and CDR2 is YNNKEL (reference sequence). The CDR3 contains 14 residues. The DNA of the CDR3 is TGTGCCAGCAGCCAAGATCCCGTCTCGCAATTTCTATTCTTC. Its translation is CASSQDPVSQFLFF.